This TCR beta chain is drawn from a study of Ad26.COV2.S vaccination and SARS-CoV-2 variants. Overall study context: By the intramuscular route, Ad26.COV2.S was given once, or twice 56 days apart.

Germline lookup yields CDR1 SGDLS and CDR2 YYNGEE. The V end lost 4 bases, the J end lost 5 bases, and 12 bases lay between the germline ends. This CDR3 has 14 amino acids. Sequencing was performed with immunoSEQ multiplex PCR; in TCRdb, only in-frame clones are kept and a portion is missing. Found here are 330,000 or so clones, 90% of them singletons; the top ten hold 5% to 6.5%. Treatment in this sample: some 19 received Ad26.COV2.S at low or high dose, single or two shots; several received placebo; per-sample allocation not given. Repertoires come from day 63 after the first vaccine or placebo injection. In Boston, the donor was an adult between 18-55 years of age. Study observations and caveats: In vaccinated individuals, spike-specific CD8+ and CD4+ T cell responses reportedly displayed substantial breadth.

A note on this clone: The antigen is undetermined.

Material: peripheral blood, obtained in a trial of Ad26.COV2.S vaccine versus placebo. The chain employs TRBV9 and TRBJ2-2; a possible D gene is TRBD2 (5 bases). This receptor was identified in a person aged 18-60 years who received the Ad26.COV2.S COVID-19 vaccine or a placebo. This chain's CDR3 is CASSPGILTGELFF. The CDR3, as DNA: TGTGCCAGCAGCCCGGGGATACTGACCGGGGAGCTGTTTTTT.